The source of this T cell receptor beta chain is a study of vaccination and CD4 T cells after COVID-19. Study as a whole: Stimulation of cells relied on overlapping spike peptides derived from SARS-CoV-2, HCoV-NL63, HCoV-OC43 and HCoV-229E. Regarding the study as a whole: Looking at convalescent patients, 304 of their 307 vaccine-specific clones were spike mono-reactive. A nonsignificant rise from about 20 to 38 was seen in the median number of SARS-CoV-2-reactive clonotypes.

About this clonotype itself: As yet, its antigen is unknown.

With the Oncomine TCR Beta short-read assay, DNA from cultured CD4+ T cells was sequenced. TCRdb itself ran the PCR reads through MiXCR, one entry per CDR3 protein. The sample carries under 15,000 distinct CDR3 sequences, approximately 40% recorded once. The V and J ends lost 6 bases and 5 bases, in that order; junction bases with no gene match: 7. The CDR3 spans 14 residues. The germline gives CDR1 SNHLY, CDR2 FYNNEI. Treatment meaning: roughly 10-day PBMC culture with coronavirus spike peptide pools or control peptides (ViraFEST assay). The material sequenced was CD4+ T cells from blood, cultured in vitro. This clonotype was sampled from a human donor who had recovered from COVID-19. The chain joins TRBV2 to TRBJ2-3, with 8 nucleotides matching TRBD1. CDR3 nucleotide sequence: TGTGCCAGCAGAGAACAGGGGGTGGGAGATACGCAGTATTTT. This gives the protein CASREQGVGDTQYF.